The 14 T cell receptor beta chains below come from one sample, sequenced in a study of molecular identifiers for immune sequencing clone quantification. Each CDR3 protein gets one entry after TCRdb re-called the PCR reads with MiXCR. The repertoire holds about 500,000 distinct CDR3 sequences, with 20% to 25% as singletons. The sequenced material came from naive CD8+ T cells from blood, with Jurkat cell RNA spiked in. Subset in this sample: FACS-sorted CD8+CD4-CCR7+CD45RA+ naive T cells. All receptors derive from a human donor in good health. Some libraries in this study had Jurkat cell RNA spiked in.

This rearrangement joins TRBV24-1 to TRBJ2-3; D might be TRBD1 (6 bases). CDR3 length: 15 amino acids. Per germline, CDR1 KGHDR and CDR2 SFDVKD. V was clipped by 3 bases and J by 0 bases, with 9 bases between them. CDR3 nucleotides: TGTGCCACCAGTGATCGGACAGATAGCACAGATACGCAGTATTTT. Its translation: CATSDRTDSTDTQYF.

The chain recombines TRBV12-3 or TRBV12-4 with TRBJ1-6, with 9 bases identical to TRBD1. Losses at the gene ends were 5 bases for V and 7 bases for J; bases not matched to a gene: 9. This CDR3 is 16 amino acids long. CDR3 sequence (DNA): TGTGCCAGCAGTCCCCATGGACAGGGGCCAAATTCACCCCTCCACTTT. As protein: CASSPHGQGPNSPLHF.

The chain is built from TRBV4-3 and TRBJ1-2; a possible D gene is TRBD1 (6 bases). Trimming took 0 bases from V and 4 from J, leaving 12 bases between them. Germline V gene sequence: CDR1 LGHNA, CDR2 YSLEER. The CDR3 is 15 amino acids. The CDR3 reads CASSQDFPDSYGYTF. Written as DNA, the CDR3 is TGCGCCAGCAGCCAAGACTTCCCGGACAGCTATGGCTACACCTTC.

This clonotype occurred a few times. One end of the junction fails to match germline, which may point to a read error. The genes are TRBV5-3 and TRBJ2-1; tentatively, D is TRBD1 (5 bases). TRBV5-3 is noted as an ORF with a role that remains uncertain. This CDR3 contains 17 residues. CDR3 amino acids: CASSLPLREGSYNEQFF. Here the CDR3 DNA reads TGTGCCAGCAGCTTACCCCTCAGGGAAGGCTCCTACAATGAGCAGTTCTTC.

This rearrangement joins TRBV11-1 to TRBJ2-5; tentatively, D is TRBD2 (6 bases). CDR3 length equals 15 residues. Trimming pared 5 bases from V and 1 base from J, leaving 14 bases between. CDR1 and CDR2 (germline): SGHAT, FQDESV (reference sequence). CDR3 protein: CASSARDSTQETQYF. The CDR3 region has the DNA TGTGCCAGCAGCGCCCGGGACTCGACCCAAGAGACCCAGTACTTC.

This clonotype was found a few times. This chain uses TRBV4-1 with TRBJ2-4; TRBD1 matches 8 bases. Losses at the gene ends were 5 bases for V and 3 bases for J; bases not matched to a gene: 6. The CDR3 is made up of 15 amino acids. The germline gives CDR1 MGHRA, CDR2 YSYEKL. The CDR3 nucleotides are TGCGCCAGCAGCACCGGACAGGGCGGCAAAAACATTCAGTACTTC. Translated: CASSTGQGGKNIQYF.

Comments on this clonotype: The junction shows a germline mismatch at one end, possibly a read error. As DNA, the CDR3 is TGTGCCAGCAGCTTACCCGGCAGCGTCGGAAGCTCCTATAATTCACCCCCCCACTTT. It specifies CASSLPGSVGSSYNSPPHF. The rearrangement uses TRBV7-9 and TRBJ1-6; D is unclear. The CDR3 has 19 residues. Germline V lookup: CDR1 SEHNR, CDR2 FQNEAQ (reference sequence).

The gene calls are TRBV20-1 and TRBJ1-5; D possibly corresponds to TRBD1 (6 bases). The CDR3 consists of 20 residues. Trimming shortened V by 3 bases and J by 0 bases, and 27 bases separated the two germline ends. Germline loops: CDR1 DFQATT, CDR2 SNEGSKA (reference sequence). The CDR3 nucleotides read TGCAGTGCTAGTGATTTTGTCGGACAGTCCCCCGAATATAGCAATCAGCCCCAGCATTTT. Its protein is CSASDFVGQSPEYSNQPQHF.

Concerning this clonotype itself: Being one base from a much bigger clone, this may be a read error. The V and J genes are TRBV27 and TRBJ2-3; D remains ambiguous. The J call may be wrong; the DNA end is better matched by TRBJ1-5. Germline V gene sequence: CDR1 MNHEY, CDR2 SMNVEV (reference sequence). The CDR3 covers 15 residues. The CDR3 loop reads CASSTTLSYTDTQHF. DNA of the CDR3: TGTGCCAGCAGTACCACTTTGTCGTACACAGATACGCAGCATTTT.

This sequence joins TRBV20-1 and TRBJ2-3; weak D call: TRBD2 (5 bases). Germline CDR1 and CDR2: DFQATT and SNEGSKA (reference sequence). Trimming took 4 bases from V and 2 from J, leaving 13 bases between them. There are 14 residues in the CDR3. The CDR3 loop reads CSAILVGNTDTQYF. The CDR3 DNA is TGCAGTGCTATCCTCGTCGGGAACACAGATACGCAGTATTTT.

This clonotype showed up many times. The CDR3 here is CASSVSDNYGYTF. The CDR3 region has the DNA TGTGCCAGCAGCGTATCAGACAACTATGGCTACACCTTC. This sequence joins TRBV9 and TRBJ1-2; no reliable D call. Per germline, CDR1 SGDLS and CDR2 YYNGEE. The V and J ends lost 1 base and 2 bases respectively, with 6 bases between them. CDR3 length: 13 residues.

As to this clonotype: The junction does not match germline at one end; this may be a read error. The chain uses TRBV28 and TRBJ2-1, with a tentative D call TRBD1 (6 bases). The length of the CDR3 is 15 residues. Germline V CDR1 and CDR2: MDHEN, SYDVKM. The CDR3: CASSFGWGLYNERFF. CDR3 nucleotides: TGTGCCAGCAGTTTTGGCTGGGGGCTATACAATGAGCGGTTCTTC.

This clonotype occurred many times. This chain connects TRBV11-2 to TRBJ2-3; D may match TRBD1 or TRBD2 (6 bases each). The CDR3 runs 19 residues. Germline CDR1 is SGHAT and CDR2 is FQNNGV. The V gene lost 1 base and the J gene lost 2 bases, with 22 bases spanning the gap. CDR3 nucleotide sequence: TGTGCCAGCAGCTTAGGGGGCCGGGGGACACCCCACTTCACAGATACGCAGTATTTT. Amino acids: CASSLGGRGTPHFTDTQYF.

This clonotype was picked up many times. The rearrangement links TRBV18 to TRBJ2-7; D may correspond to TRBD1 or TRBD2 (6 bases each). Trimming shortened V by 5 bases and J by 4 bases, and 18 bases separated the two germline ends. The CDR3 has 15 residues. The germline V gene encodes CDR1 KGHSH and CDR2 LQKENI. This CDR3 reads CASSSGSGAAYEQYF. The CDR3 DNA follows: TGTGCCAGCTCATCGGGCTCGGGGGCTGCTTACGAGCAGTACTTC.